This is a list of T cell receptor beta chains from one sample in a study of beta chain features in type 1 diabetes. Using immunoSEQ multiplex PCR, the repertoire was profiled, and TCRdb retains in-frame clones only, with some absent. The sample carries 65,000 to 85,000 clones, approximately 47% recorded once. Sequenced: central memory CD4+ T cells from blood. These receptors were taken from a man aged 25 to 45 with type 1 diabetes. CDR3s include the opening cysteine and the closing phenylalanine or tryptophan. A D gene is named only where the DNA matches it firmly. For some rows the clone size is stated as once, few or many, or as a class when expanded; others skip it.

cdr3_nt,cdr3_aa,d_call,j_call,v_call,clone_size
TGTGCCAGCTCACCAGGGACAGGGAGACATGAAAAACTGTTTTTT,CASSPGTGRHEKLFF,TRBD1,TRBJ1-4,TRBV18,NA
TGTGCCAGCAGCCAACAGACAATGGACACTGAAGCTTTCTTT,CASSQQTMDTEAFF,NA,TRBJ1-1,TRBV4-2,NA
TGCGCCAGCAGTGAGGGTCAGGGGGCCTTCAATGGCTACACCTTC,CASSEGQGAFNGYTF,TRBD1,TRBJ1-2,TRBV10-2,NA
TGCGCCAGCAGTTTGCGGGGGCTCGGCACTGAAGCTTTCTTT,CASSLRGLGTEAFF,NA,TRBJ1-1,TRBV10-2,few
TGTGCCAGCAGCGGGGGACTAGCGGGAGTAGGGGAGCTGTTTTTT,CASSGGLAGVGELFF,TRBD2,TRBJ2-2,TRBV7-2,NA
TGTGCCAGCAGTGGCGACAGGGTCGGACAGCCCCAGCATTTT,CASSGDRVGQPQHF,TRBD1,TRBJ1-5,TRBV2,NA
TGTGCCAGCAGCTTACGTTATTCGGCCATGAATCACGGGGTTCAGTACTTC,CASSLRYSAMNHGVQYF,NA,TRBJ2-4,TRBV11-2,NA
TGTGCCAGCAGTCTAGCGGCGGGGGATACGCAGTATTTT,CASSLAAGDTQYF,TRBD2,TRBJ2-3,TRBV6-4,NA
TGTGCCAGCAGCTTAGGGTCCTCTAGCGGGAGGGAGAATGAGCAGTTCTTC,CASSLGSSSGRENEQFF,TRBD2,TRBJ2-1,TRBV11-3,NA
TGTGCCAGCTCCGGGGGACAGGGGAACTACGAGCAGTACTTC,CASSGGQGNYEQYF,TRBD1,TRBJ2-7,TRBV18,NA
TGTGCCAGCAGCGTCAGGCTCGAGAGGGCCACAGATACGCAGTATTTT,CASSVRLERATDTQYF,NA,TRBJ2-3,TRBV5-4,NA
TGTGCCAGCAGCCAGGGACTAGCGGTGGTTGAGCAGTTCTTC,CASSQGLAVVEQFF,TRBD2,TRBJ2-1,TRBV14,NA
TGTGCCAGCAGCCAAGGAGGATCCTACAATGAGCAGTTCTTC,CASSQGGSYNEQFF,NA,TRBJ2-1,TRBV4-2,few
TGCGCCAGCAGCTTGGTGGCAGGGGGCGCGGCAGATACGCAGTATTTT,CASSLVAGGAADTQYF,TRBD1,TRBJ2-3,TRBV5-1,NA
TGTGCCAGCAGCCACCGACAGGGAGGAAATTCACCCCTCCACTTT,CASSHRQGGNSPLHF,TRBD1,TRBJ1-6,TRBV7-9,NA
TGTGCCAGCAGCGCTGGGAGGGGGAACACTGAAGCTTTCTTT,CASSAGRGNTEAFF,NA,TRBJ1-1,TRBV11-3,NA
TGTGCCCTAGGCAGAAGCACCGGGGAGCTGTTTTTT,CALGRSTGELFF,NA,TRBJ2-2,TRBV6-6,NA
TGTGCCAGCAGCTTAGAACTCTCTGAGACCCAGTACTTC,CASSLELSETQYF,NA,TRBJ2-5,TRBV7-9,once
TGCAGCGTGTTGGGGGCAGAGGGTCAGCCCCAGCATTTT,CSVLGAEGQPQHF,NA,TRBJ1-5,TRBV29-1,NA
TGTGCCATCAGTGAAGTTCGGGGAAGGGACACTGAAGCTTTCTTT,CAISEVRGRDTEAFF,NA,TRBJ1-1,TRBV10-3,NA